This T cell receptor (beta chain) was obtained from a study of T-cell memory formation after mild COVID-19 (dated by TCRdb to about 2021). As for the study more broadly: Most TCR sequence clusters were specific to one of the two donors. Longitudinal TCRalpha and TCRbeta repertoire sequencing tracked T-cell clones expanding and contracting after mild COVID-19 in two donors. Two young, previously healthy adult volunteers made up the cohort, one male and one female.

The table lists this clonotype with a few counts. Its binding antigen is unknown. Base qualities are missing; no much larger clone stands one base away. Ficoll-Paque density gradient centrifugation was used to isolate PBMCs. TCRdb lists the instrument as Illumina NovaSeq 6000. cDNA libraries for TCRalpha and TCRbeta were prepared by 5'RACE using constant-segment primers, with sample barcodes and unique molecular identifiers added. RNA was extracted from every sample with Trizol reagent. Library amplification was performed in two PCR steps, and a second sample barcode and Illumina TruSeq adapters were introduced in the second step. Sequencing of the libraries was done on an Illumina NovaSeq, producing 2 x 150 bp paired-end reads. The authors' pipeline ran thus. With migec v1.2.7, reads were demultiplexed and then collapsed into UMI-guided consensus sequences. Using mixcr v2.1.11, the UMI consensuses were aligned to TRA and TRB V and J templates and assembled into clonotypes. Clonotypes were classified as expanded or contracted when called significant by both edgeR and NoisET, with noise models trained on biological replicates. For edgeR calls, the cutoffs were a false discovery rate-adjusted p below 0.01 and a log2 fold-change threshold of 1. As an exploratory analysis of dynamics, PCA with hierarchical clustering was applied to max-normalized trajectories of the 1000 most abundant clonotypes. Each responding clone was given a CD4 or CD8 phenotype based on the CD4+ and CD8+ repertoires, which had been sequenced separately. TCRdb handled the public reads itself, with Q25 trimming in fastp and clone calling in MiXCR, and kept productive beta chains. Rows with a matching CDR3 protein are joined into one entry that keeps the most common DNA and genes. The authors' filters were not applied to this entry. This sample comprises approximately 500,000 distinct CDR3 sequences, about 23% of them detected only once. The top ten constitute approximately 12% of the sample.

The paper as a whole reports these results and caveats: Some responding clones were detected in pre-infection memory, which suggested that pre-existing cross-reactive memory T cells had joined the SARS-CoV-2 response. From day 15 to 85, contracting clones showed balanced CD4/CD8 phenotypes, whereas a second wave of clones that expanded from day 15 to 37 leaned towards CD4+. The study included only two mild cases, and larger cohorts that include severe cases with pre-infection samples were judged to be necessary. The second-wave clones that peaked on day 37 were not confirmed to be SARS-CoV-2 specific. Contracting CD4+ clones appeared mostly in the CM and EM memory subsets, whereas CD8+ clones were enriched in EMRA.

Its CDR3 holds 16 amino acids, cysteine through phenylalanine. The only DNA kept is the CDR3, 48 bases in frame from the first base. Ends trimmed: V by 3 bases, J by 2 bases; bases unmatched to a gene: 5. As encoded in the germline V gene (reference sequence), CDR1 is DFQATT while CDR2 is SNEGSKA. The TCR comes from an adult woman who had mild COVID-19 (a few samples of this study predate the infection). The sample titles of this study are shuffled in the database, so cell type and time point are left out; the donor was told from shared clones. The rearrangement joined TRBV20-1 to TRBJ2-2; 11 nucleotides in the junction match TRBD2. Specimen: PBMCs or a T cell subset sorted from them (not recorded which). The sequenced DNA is TGCAGTGCTAGTACTAGCGGGGGCCTTAACACCGGGGAGCTGTTTTTT. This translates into CSASTSGGLNTGELFF.